The present TCR beta chain was sequenced within a study of T cell responses to AZD1222 COVID-19 vaccine. There are 15 residues in the CDR3. Germline CDR1 reads SGHNT; CDR2 reads YENEEA. The V gene lost 5 bases and the J gene lost 2 bases, with 13 bases spanning the gap. Sequencing was performed with immunoSEQ multiplex PCR; in TCRdb, only in-frame clones are kept and a portion is missing. The table has about 110,000 clones, approximately 92% seen once. On this clone itself: Antigen specificity is unknown.

General observations from the study: Of spike-specific TCRs, nearly half reportedly target regions left unmutated in variants.

The TCR sequence derives from an adult who received the AZD1222 COVID-19 vaccine. The sequenced sample was peripheral blood, obtained 28 days after the second AZD1222 dose. The chain couples TRBV11-3 to TRBJ2-1; TRBD2 might be the D (7 bases). The CDR3: CASSGRGAAYNEQFF. The CDR3 DNA sequence: TGTGCCAGCAGCGGACGGGGGGCAGCCTACAATGAGCAGTTCTTC.